These 23 T cell receptor beta chains were sequenced from one sample in a study of blood T cell repertoires in COVID-19. TCRdb's table, derived via immunoSEQ multiplex PCR, lists solely in-frame clones and lacks some. The data show 70,000 to 80,000 clones, around 84% seen once. Sequencing was carried out using peripheral blood. The receptors here all came from a human donor in a cohort sampled during active COVID-19.

This clone is a singleton in its sample. V is TRBV3-1 (or the pseudogene TRBV3-2) and J is TRBJ1-6; no reliable D call. V was cut by 1 base and J by 5 bases, with 12 bases left in between. This CDR3 contains 16 residues. Germline assignment: CDR1 LGHDT and CDR2 YNNKEL (reference sequence). The CDR3 reads CASSQGTAADNSPLHF. The CDR3 DNA reads TGTGCCAGCAGCCAAGGAACGGCCGCGGATAATTCACCCCTCCACTTT.

This clone was picked up one time. The chain carries TRBV10-1 and TRBJ2-7, with a weak D call TRBD2 (6 bases). This CDR3 is built from 15 residues. Germline CDR1 is WNHNN and CDR2 is SYGVQD (reference sequence). The V gene lost 10 bases and the J gene lost 2 bases, with 21 bases spanning the gap. CDR3 DNA sequence: TGCGCCATTCCCCCGGGGGTAGCTCTTCCCTACGAGCAGTACTTC. Translated: CAIPPGVALPYEQYF.

The chain has TRBV30 and TRBJ1-1; no firm D call. V was clipped by 1 base and J by 4 bases, with 10 bases between them. The CDR3 covers 13 residues. Germline lookup yields CDR1 GTSNPN and CDR2 SVGIG (reference sequence). The CDR3 DNA sequence: TGTGCCTGGAGTGAACAGCAAAGCACTGAAGCTTTCTTT. Its protein product is CAWSEQQSTEAFF.

This clone was observed a few times. The chain couples TRBV19 to TRBJ1-1; 7 bases agree with TRBD1. CDR3 length equals 13 residues. V lost 5 bases to trimming and J lost 5 bases; unmatched junction nucleotides: 5. Germline values: CDR1 LNHDA, CDR2 SQIVND (reference sequence). Written as DNA, the CDR3 is TGTGCCAGTAGTTTGACAGGGCGGACTGAAGCTTTCTTT. Protein: CASSLTGRTEAFF.

V is TRBV2 and J is TRBJ1-5; 7 bases map to TRBD1. The germline CDR1 and CDR2 sequences are SNHLY and FYNNEI. This CDR3 spans 14 amino acids. Germline trimming cut 6 bases from V and 2 bases from J; bases unmatched to any gene: 4. The CDR3 DNA sequence: TGTGCCAGCAGAGACAGGGCGGGCAATCAGCCCCAGCATTTT. Its translation is CASRDRAGNQPQHF.

This clone was detected once. This rearrangement joins TRBV12-3 or TRBV12-4 to TRBJ1-1, with unresolved D. The CDR3 is 12 residues long. Trimming removed 8 bases at V and 8 bases at J, with 15 bases between. CDR3 residues: CASGRTRLEAFF. The CDR3 DNA follows: TGTGCCAGCGGTAGGACTCGACTCGAAGCTTTCTTT.

This chain connects TRBV6-2 or TRBV6-3 to TRBJ1-5; D may be TRBD1 (6 bases). The CDR3 has 14 residues. The V gene lost 2 bases and the J gene lost 7 bases, with 12 bases spanning the gap. Germline-derived CDR1 and CDR2 are MNHEY and SVGEGT. The CDR3 DNA sequence: TGTGCCAGCAGTTACAGAGGGGGATCCCAGCCCCAGCATTTT. Translation gives CASSYRGGSQPQHF.

The chain combines TRBV5-4 with TRBJ2-5; D is unclear. V was trimmed by 4 bases and J by 1 base, leaving 8 bases between them. The germline CDR1 and CDR2 sequences are SGHNT and YYREEE (reference sequence). The length of the CDR3 is 13 residues. This chain's CDR3 is CASSIEAQETQYF. CDR3 bases: TGTGCCAGCAGCATTGAGGCCCAAGAGACCCAGTACTTC.

V and J are TRBV18 and TRBJ1-1, with D maybe TRBD1 (5 bases). Trimming took off 4 bases at V and 1 base at J, with 13 bases between the two ends. The CDR3 extends over 15 amino acids. The V gene's germline CDR1 is KGHSH and CDR2 LQKENI. The chain's CDR3 is CASSLMWGENTEAFF. The CDR3 bases are TGTGCCAGCTCACTTATGTGGGGGGAGAACACTGAAGCTTTCTTT. The full variable domain, its missing parts supplied by reference TRBV18 and TRBJ1-1, is NAGVMQNPRHLVRRRGQEARLRCSPMKGHSHVYWYRQLPEEGLKFMVYLQKENIIDESGMPKERFSAEFPKEGPSILRIQQVVRGDSAAYFCASSLMWGENTEAFFGQGTRLTVV.

The table lists this clone with a count of one. The V gene is TRBV7-7, the J gene TRBJ2-1; TRBD2 matches 8 bases. This CDR3 is 16 amino acids long. The germline V gene encodes CDR1 SSHAT and CDR2 FNYEAQ (reference sequence). The J segment lost 0 bases and the V segment lost 2 bases, leaving 3 bases of the junction unmatched. The CDR3 region has the DNA TGTGCCAGCAGCTTAACCGGGACTAGCTCCTACAATGAGCAGTTCTTC. Translating it yields CASSLTGTSSYNEQFF.

The chain employs TRBV5-1 and TRBJ2-1; the D is unclear. The V and J ends lost 0 bases and 4 bases respectively, with 11 bases between them. Germline values: CDR1 SGHRS, CDR2 YFSETQ. This CDR3 region has 15 residues. This chain's CDR3 is CASSLVSTAYNEQFF. In nucleotides, the CDR3 is TGCGCCAGCAGCTTGGTGTCAACAGCTTACAATGAGCAGTTCTTC.

This clone was detected only a few times. V gene TRBV2 combines with J gene TRBJ2-7, with TRBD2 matching 11 bases. In germline, CDR1 is SNHLY, CDR2 FYNNEI. The V segment lost 3 bases and the J segment 2 bases; nucleotides outside the gene matches: 0. This CDR3 has 14 residues. Written as DNA, the CDR3 is TGTGCCAGCAGTGAGACTAGCGGGACCTACGAGCAGTACTTC. Protein product: CASSETSGTYEQYF.

This clone was detected a few times. The CDR3 coding sequence is TGTGCCAGCACCGAAGGGGTCGCCGGGGAGCTGTTTTTT. Amino acid sequence: CASTEGVAGELFF. V gene TRBV27 combines with J gene TRBJ2-2; weak D call: TRBD1 (5 bases). V shed 7 bases and J shed 6 bases, with 12 bases lying between them. Germline V gene data show CDR1 as MNHEY and CDR2 as SMNVEV (reference sequence). This CDR3 is built from 13 residues.

This chain joins TRBV18 and TRBJ2-1, with D unclear. Trimming removed 6 bases from V and 3 bases from J, with 3 bases in between. CDR3 length equals 11 residues. The V gene's germline CDR1 is KGHSH and CDR2 LQKENI. The CDR3, as DNA: TGTGCCAGCTCCCTCTACAATGAGCAGTTCTTC. Translating gives CASSLYNEQFF.

This chain connects TRBV3-1 (or the pseudogene TRBV3-2) to TRBJ1-6; D ambiguous. Per germline, CDR1 LGHDT and CDR2 YNNKEL (reference sequence). The CDR3 consists of 14 residues. The germline V and J ends were trimmed by 1 base and 6 bases, with 7 bases remaining between them. CDR3 amino acids: CASSQGRGNSPLHF. As DNA, the CDR3 is TGTGCCAGCAGCCAAGGTCGGGGTAATTCACCCCTCCACTTT.

The chain is built from TRBV5-1 and TRBJ2-7, with a weak D call TRBD1 (5 bases). CDR3 length: 13 residues. Germline V gene lookup returns CDR1 SGHRS and CDR2 YFSETQ. The germline V and J ends were trimmed by 0 bases and 3 bases, with 7 bases remaining between them. In nucleotides, the CDR3 is TGCGCCAGCAGCTTGGGACAGCTCTACGAGCAGTACTTC. Translation: CASSLGQLYEQYF.

This chain uses TRBV7-9 with TRBJ1-2; D might be TRBD1 (6 bases). V lost 5 bases, J lost 0 bases, and 10 bases lay in between. In germline, CDR1 is SEHNR, CDR2 FQNEAQ (reference sequence). The CDR3 has 14 amino acids. CDR3 DNA sequence: TGTGCCAGCAGCCCGGACAGAGCTAACTATGGCTACACCTTC. Amino acid sequence: CASSPDRANYGYTF.

The chain uses TRBV6-5 and TRBJ2-3; 9 bases match TRBD2. Germline assignment: CDR1 MNHEY and CDR2 SVGAGI. This CDR3 has 15 residues. V shed 8 bases and J 2 bases; nucleotides not matched to a gene: 8. CDR3 DNA sequence: TGTGCCAGCTTAAGGCGGGAGGGCCACACAGATACGCAGTATTTT. It is translated as CASLRREGHTDTQYF.

This rearrangement joins TRBV20-1 to TRBJ2-1; no definite D call. CDR3 length: 11 residues. Germline values: CDR1 DFQATT, CDR2 SNEGSKA (reference sequence). V was cut by 5 bases and J by 9 bases, with 11 bases left in between. The CDR3 is CSAWSRVEQFF. DNA for the CDR3: TGCAGTGCTTGGTCACGAGTTGAGCAGTTCTTC.

The chain couples TRBV30 to TRBJ1-6; D is unresolved. V was clipped by 0 bases and J by 10 bases, with 13 bases between them. The CDR3 is 14 residues long. CDR1 is GTSNPN and CDR2 is SVGIG in the germline V gene (reference sequence). The CDR3 sequence: CAWSVGPGGSPLHF. CDR3 sequence (DNA): TGTGCCTGGAGTGTAGGTCCGGGTGGCTCACCCCTCCACTTT.

This clone was seen a handful of times. This rearrangement joins TRBV3-1 (or the pseudogene TRBV3-2) to TRBJ1-4; 7 bases fit TRBD1. This CDR3 region has 13 residues. The V and J ends lost 10 bases and 3 bases, in that order; junction bases with no gene match: 5. Germline V lookup: CDR1 LGHDT, CDR2 YNNKEL (reference sequence). CDR3 loop: CATQGVSNEKLFF. The CDR3 region has the DNA TGTGCCACTCAGGGGGTATCTAATGAAAAACTGTTTTTT.

The chain links TRBV10-3 to TRBJ2-2; perhaps TRBD1 as D (6 bases). CDR1 is ENHRY, CDR2 SYGVKD, per germline. This CDR3 has 16 residues. Trimming took off 6 bases at V and 1 base at J, with 15 bases between the two ends. Here the CDR3 reads CAIRKIGQKNTGELFF. DNA of the CDR3: TGTGCCATCAGAAAGATAGGACAGAAGAACACCGGGGAGCTGTTTTTT.

In DNA form, the CDR3 reads TGTGCCACCCGTAAAAGTAGCGGGTTAAACTATGGCTACACCTTC. Translation gives CATRKSSGLNYGYTF. The V and J genes are TRBV7-9 and TRBJ1-2; D uncertain. The CDR3 is 15 residues long. CDR1 is SEHNR, CDR2 FQNEAQ, per germline (reference sequence). The V gene lost 10 bases and the J gene lost 2 bases, with 20 bases spanning the gap.